This TCR beta chain was identified during a study of blood T cells in healthy people across ages. On the study more broadly: Per two T cells, about one barcoded beta molecule was captured through template switching. Study conclusions and caveats: Naive T cell percentage showed a strong correlation with TCR beta diversity. Any conclusive comparison of naive versus antigen-experienced cells was prevented by using unsorted PBMCs.

Germline lookup yields CDR1 SNHLY and CDR2 FYNNEI. The V end was cut by 3 bases, the J end by 4 bases, with 13 bases between. The CDR3 has 14 residues. The individuals who served as donors were healthy Caucasians living in Russia, aged roughly 6 to 90. This clonotype was seen a handful of times. Its matching antigen is unknown. The second PCR ran roughly 6 to 11 cycles with a sample-barcoded 5' primer and J-beta primers. One entry per CDR3 protein results from TCRdb running MiXCR on the 5' RACE reads. The sample comprises 1.5 million to 2 million distinct CDR3 sequences, almost 35% of which are singletons, and 10% to 12% rests with the top ten.

V gene TRBV2 combines with J gene TRBJ2-7, with a tentative D call TRBD2 (6 bases). The sequenced material came from blood. The origin of this receptor is a woman younger than 45 in good health. The CDR3 bases are TGTGCCAGCAGTGACCGGGCGGGGTTATACGAGCAGTACTTC. It is translated as CASSDRAGLYEQYF.